This TCR beta chain came from a study of OX40 agonist ivuxolimab in advanced cancers. Study-wide background: Prior checkpoint blockade (anti-PD-1, anti-PD-L1 or anti-CTLA-4) was permitted; roughly 40% had it.

Libraries were prepared by immunoSEQ multiplex PCR; TCRdb keeps only in-frame clonotypes and omits some of them. The sample lists some 74,000 clones; about 84% were seen once. V dropped 4 bases and J dropped 5; count of bases not matched to a gene: 11. Germline CDR1 is SGHTA and CDR2 is FQGNSA. The CDR3 is made up of 16 amino acids. This TCR was sampled from an adult with an advanced solid tumor such as melanoma, head and neck, liver or kidney cancer. Specimen: CD4+ or CD8+ T cells sorted from blood, collected in a trial of the OX40 agonist ivuxolimab. The chain carries TRBV7-2 and TRBJ2-5; 9 positions match TRBD1. CDR3 region: CASSYRDRATEETQYF. CDR3 DNA sequence: TGTGCCAGCAGCTACCGGGACAGGGCGACCGAGGAGACCCAGTACTTC. Based on the CDR3 plus reference TRBV7-2 and TRBJ2-5, the full variable domain is GAGVSQSPSNKVTEKGKDVELRCDPISGHTALYWYRQSLGQGLEFLIYFQGNSAPDKSGLPSDRFSAERTGGSVSTLTIQRTQQEDSAVYLCASSYRDRATEETQYFGPGTRLLVL.